This TCR beta chain is from a study of metastatic and nonmetastatic thyroid tumors. Ten or more counts support this clone. MiXCR reprocessed the PCR reads for TCRdb. The sample lists around 59,000 clones, roughly 17% seen once, with less than 9.5% in the top ten. Thyroid surgery had not been preceded by any treatment in any patient. Sequenced sample: blood. The sequence derives from a male donor with papillary thyroid cancer or a benign thyroid nodule (not recorded which). Some clones in this sample may be carry-over from other donors' samples.

CDR3 bases: TGTGCCAGTAGTATAGGGGGAGATAATAGCAATCAGCCCCAGCATTTT. It yields the protein CASSIGGDNSNQPQHF. The chain has TRBV19 and TRBJ1-5, with unresolved D. Germline CDR1 reads LNHDA; CDR2 reads SQIVND (reference sequence). V lost 1 base, J lost 0 bases, and 10 bases lay in between. The CDR3 has 16 amino acids. The whole variable domain, filled in from reference TRBV19 and TRBJ1-5, reads DGGITQSPKYLFRKEGQNVTLSCEQNLNHDAMYWYRQDPGQGLRLIYYSQIVNDFQKGDIAEGYSVSREKKESFPLTVTSAQKNPTAFYLCASSIGGDNSNQPQHFGDGTRLSIL.